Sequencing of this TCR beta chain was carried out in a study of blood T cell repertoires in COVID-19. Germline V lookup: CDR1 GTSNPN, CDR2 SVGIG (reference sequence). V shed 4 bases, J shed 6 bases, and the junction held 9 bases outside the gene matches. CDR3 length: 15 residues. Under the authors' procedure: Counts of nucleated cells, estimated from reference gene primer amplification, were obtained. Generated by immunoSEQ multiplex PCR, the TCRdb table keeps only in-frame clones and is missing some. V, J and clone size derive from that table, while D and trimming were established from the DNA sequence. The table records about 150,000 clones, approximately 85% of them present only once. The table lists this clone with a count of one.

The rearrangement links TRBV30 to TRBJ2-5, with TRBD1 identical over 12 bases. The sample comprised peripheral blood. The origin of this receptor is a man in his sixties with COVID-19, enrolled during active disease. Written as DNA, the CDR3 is TGTGCCTGGACATACCGGGACAGGGGGCCGAAGACCCAGTACTTC. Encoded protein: CAWTYRDRGPKTQYF.